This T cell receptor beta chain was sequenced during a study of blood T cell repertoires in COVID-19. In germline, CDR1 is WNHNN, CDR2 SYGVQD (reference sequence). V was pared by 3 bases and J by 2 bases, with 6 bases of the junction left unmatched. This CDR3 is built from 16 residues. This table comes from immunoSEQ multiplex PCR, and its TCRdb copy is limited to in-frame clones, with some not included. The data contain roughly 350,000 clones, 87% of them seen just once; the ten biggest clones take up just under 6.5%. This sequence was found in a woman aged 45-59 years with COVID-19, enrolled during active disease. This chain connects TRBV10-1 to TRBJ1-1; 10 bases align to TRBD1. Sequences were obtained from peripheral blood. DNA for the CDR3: TGCGCCAGCAGTGAAGGGACAGGGGACTCAAACACTGAAGCTTTCTTT. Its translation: CASSEGTGDSNTEAFF.